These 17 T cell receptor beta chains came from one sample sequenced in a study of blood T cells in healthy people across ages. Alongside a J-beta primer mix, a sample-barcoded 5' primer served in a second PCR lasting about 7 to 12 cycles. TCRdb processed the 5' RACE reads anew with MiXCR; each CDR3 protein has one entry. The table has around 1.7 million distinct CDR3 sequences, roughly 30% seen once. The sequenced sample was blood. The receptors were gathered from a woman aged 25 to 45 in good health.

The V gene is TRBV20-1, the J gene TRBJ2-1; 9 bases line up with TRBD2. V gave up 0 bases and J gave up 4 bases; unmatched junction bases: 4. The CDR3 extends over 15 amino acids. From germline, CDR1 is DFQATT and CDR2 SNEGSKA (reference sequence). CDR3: CSAREASGKYNEQFF. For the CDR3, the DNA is TGCAGTGCTAGAGAGGCTAGCGGGAAGTACAATGAGCAGTTCTTC.

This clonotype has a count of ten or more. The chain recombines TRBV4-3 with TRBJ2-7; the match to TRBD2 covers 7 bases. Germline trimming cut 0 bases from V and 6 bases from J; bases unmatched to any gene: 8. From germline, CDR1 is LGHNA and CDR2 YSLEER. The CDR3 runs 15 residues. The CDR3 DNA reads TGCGCCAGCAGCCAAGATGATAGCGGGCCCTCCGAGCAGTACTTC. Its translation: CASSQDDSGPSEQYF.

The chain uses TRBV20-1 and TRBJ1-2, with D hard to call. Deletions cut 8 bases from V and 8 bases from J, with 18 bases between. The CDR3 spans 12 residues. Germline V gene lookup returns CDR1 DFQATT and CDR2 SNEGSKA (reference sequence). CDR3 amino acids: CSQQSELRGYTF. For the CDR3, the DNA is TGCAGTCAGCAGTCGGAGCTTCGGGGCTACACCTTC.

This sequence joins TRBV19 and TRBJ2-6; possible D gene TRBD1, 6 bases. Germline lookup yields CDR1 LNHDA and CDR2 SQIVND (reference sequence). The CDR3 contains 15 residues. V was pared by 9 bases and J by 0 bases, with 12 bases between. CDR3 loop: CASEPQGSGANVLTF. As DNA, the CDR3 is TGTGCCAGCGAACCACAGGGCTCTGGGGCCAACGTCCTGACTTTC.

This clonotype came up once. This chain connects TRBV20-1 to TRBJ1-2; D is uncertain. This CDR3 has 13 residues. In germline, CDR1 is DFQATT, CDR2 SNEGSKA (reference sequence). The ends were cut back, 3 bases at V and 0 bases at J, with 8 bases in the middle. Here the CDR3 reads CSARTPTNYGYTF. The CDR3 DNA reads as TGCAGTGCTAGGACACCAACTAACTATGGCTACACCTTC.

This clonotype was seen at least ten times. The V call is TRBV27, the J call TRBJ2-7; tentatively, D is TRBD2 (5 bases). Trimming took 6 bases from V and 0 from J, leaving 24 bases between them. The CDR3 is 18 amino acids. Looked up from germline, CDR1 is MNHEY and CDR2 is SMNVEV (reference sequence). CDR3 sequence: CASRLRGPGRSSSYEQYF. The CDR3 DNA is TGTGCCAGCAGACTCCGCGGGCCGGGGAGATCTAGCTCCTACGAGCAGTACTTC.

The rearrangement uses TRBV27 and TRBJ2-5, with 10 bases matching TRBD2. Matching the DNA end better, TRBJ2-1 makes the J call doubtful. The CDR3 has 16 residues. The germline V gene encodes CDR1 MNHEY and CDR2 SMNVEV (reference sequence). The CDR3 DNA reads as TGTGCCAGCAGTTTGTTAACTAGCGGGATCCAAGAGACCCAGTTCTTC. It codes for CASSLLTSGIQETQFF.

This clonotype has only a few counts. The CDR3: CASSPPQGNEGYTF. In DNA, the CDR3 is TGCGCCAGCAGCCCCCCACAGGGGAATGAAGGCTACACCTTC. J is TRBJ1-2 and V is TRBV5-1; TRBD1 agrees at 7 bases. This CDR3 comprises 14 residues. CDR1 is SGHRS and CDR2 is YFSETQ in the germline V gene. V lost 4 bases and J lost 8; bases outside the gene matches: 11.

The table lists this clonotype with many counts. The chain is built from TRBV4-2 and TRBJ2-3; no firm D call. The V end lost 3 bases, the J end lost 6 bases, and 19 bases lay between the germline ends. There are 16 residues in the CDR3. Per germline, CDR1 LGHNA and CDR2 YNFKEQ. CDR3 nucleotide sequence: TGTGCCAGCAGCCACGCCCGGAACTTCCCTCCGGATACGCAGTATTTT. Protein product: CASSHARNFPPDTQYF.

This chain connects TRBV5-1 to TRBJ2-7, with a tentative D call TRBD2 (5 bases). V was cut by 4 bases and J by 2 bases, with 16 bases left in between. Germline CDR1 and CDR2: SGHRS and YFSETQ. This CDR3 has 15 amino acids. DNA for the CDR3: TGCGCCAGCAGCCCTGGAGGCTGGAGCACCTACGAGCAGTACTTC. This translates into CASSPGGWSTYEQYF.

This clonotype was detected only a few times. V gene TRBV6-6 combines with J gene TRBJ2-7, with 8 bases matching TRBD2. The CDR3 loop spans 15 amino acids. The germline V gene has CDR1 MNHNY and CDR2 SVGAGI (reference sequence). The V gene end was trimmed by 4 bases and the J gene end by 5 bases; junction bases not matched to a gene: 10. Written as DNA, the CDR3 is TGTGCCAGCAGTTCCCCCGGGGGGGGGAGGCACGAGCAGTACTTC. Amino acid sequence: CASSSPGGGRHEQYF.

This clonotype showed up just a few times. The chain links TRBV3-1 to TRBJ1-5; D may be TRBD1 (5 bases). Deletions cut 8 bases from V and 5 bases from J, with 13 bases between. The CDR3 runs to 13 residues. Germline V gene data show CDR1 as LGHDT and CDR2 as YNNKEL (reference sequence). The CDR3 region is CASGGTGDQPQHF. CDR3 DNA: TGTGCCAGCGGTGGGACGGGAGATCAGCCCCAGCATTTT.

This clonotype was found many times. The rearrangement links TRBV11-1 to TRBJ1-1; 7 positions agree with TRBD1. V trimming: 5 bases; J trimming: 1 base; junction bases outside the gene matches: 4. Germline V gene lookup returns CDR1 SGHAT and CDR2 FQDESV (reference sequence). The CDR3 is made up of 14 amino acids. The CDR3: CASSARQGNTEAFF. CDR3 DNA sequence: TGTGCCAGCAGCGCCCGACAGGGGAACACTGAAGCTTTCTTT.

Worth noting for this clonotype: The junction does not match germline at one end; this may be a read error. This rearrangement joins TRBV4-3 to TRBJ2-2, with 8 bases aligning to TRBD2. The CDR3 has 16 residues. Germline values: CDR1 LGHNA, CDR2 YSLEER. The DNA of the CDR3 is TGCGCCAGCAGCCCCCGGGTAGCGGGGAACACCGGGGAGTTGTTTTTT. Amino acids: CASSPRVAGNTGELFF.

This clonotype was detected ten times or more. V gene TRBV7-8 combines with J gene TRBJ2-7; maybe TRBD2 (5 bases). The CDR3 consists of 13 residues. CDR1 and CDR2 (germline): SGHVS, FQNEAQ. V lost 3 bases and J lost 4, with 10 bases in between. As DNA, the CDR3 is TGTGCCAGCAGCTTCGGGATTTATTACGAGCAGTACTTC. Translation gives CASSFGIYYEQYF.

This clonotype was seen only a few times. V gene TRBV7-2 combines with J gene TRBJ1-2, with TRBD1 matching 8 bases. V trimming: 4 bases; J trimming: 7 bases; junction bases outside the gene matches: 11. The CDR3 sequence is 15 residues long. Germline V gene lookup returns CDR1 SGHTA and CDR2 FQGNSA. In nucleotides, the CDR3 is TGTGCCAGCAGCTCACACCCGGGACAGGCTGGTGGCTACACCTTC. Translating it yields CASSSHPGQAGGYTF. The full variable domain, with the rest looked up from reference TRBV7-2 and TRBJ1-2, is GAGVSQSPSNKVTEKGKDVELRCDPISGHTALYWYRQSLGQGLEFLIYFQGNSAPDKSGLPSDRFSAERTGGSVSTLTIQRTQQEDSAVYLCASSSHPGQAGGYTFGSGTRLTVV.

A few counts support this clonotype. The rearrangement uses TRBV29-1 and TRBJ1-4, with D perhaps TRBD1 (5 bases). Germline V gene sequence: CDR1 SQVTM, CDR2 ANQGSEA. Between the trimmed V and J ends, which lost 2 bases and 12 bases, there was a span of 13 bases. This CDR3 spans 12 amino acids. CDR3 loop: CSVEKGSGELFF. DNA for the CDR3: TGCAGCGTTGAAAAGGGGAGCGGGGAACTGTTTTTT.